This T cell receptor (beta chain) originates from a study of graft-versus-host responses after intestinal transplantation. Note on this clone: The antigen is unknown.

The CDR3 spans 18 residues. Germline loops: CDR1 SGHTS, CDR2 YDEGEE. With V trimmed by 4 bases and J by 4 bases, 15 bases remained unmatched. Assay: immunoSEQ multiplex PCR; the TCRdb copy retains only in-frame clones and omits some. Altogether about 86,000 clones are present, approximately 90% being singletons, with the ten largest covering more than 0.25%. Sequences were derived from unstimulated CD4+ T cells sorted from spleen or lymph node cells, sampled before transplant. This rearrangement joins TRBV5-8 to TRBJ2-7; 12 bases are a match to TRBD1. The clonotype originates from a human donor who was the organ donor for an intestinal transplant. This CDR3 is CASSPAPGQGASGYEQYF. DNA for the CDR3: TGTGCCAGCAGCCCCGCGCCGGGACAGGGGGCTTCAGGATACGAGCAGTACTTC. The full variable domain, its missing parts supplied by reference TRBV5-8 and TRBJ2-7, is EAGVTQSPTHLIKTRGQQATLRCSPISGHTSVYWYQQALGLGLQFLLWYDEGEERNRGNFPPRFSGRQFPNYSSELNVNALELEDSALYLCASSPAPGQGASGYEQYFGPGTRLTVT.